One sample yielded the 24 T cell receptor beta chains listed below, sequenced in a study of cytomegalovirus exposure and HLA in healthy donors. The PCR used 60 Vbeta and 13 Jbeta primers. Libraries were prepared by immunoSEQ multiplex PCR; TCRdb keeps only in-frame clonotypes and omits some of them. The profile shows tens of thousands of clones, 65% to 85% of them singletons. The sequenced sample was PBMCs. The origin of the receptors is a female donor in good health and CMV-seronegative.

In this sample, this clone turned up once. The chain couples TRBV7-2 to TRBJ1-3; D is possibly TRBD1 (5 bases). The germline CDR1 and CDR2 sequences are SGHTA and FQGNSA. Trimming took 1 base from V and 2 from J, leaving 12 bases between them. CDR3 size: 16 residues. The CDR3, as DNA: TGTGCCAGCAGCTTAGACCCAGGACAAGCTGGAAACACCATATATTTT. This translates into CASSLDPGQAGNTIYF.

The chain uses TRBV6-5 and TRBJ2-3, with TRBD2 identical over 12 bases. V was clipped by 6 bases and J by 4 bases; unmatched bases: 5. Looked up from germline, CDR1 is MNHEY and CDR2 is SVGAGI. The CDR3 spans 15 residues. The chain's CDR3 is CASRTSGSFSDTQYF. The CDR3 DNA sequence: TGTGCCAGCAGGACTAGCGGGAGTTTCTCAGATACGCAGTATTTT.

This clone is a singleton in its sample. V usage is TRBV4-1 and J usage is TRBJ1-1; 8 nucleotides agree with TRBD1. Germline V gene lookup returns CDR1 MGHRA and CDR2 YSYEKL. J was trimmed by 0 bases and V by 0 bases; bases with no gene match: 9. The CDR3 is 18 amino acids. For the CDR3, the DNA is TGCGCCAGCAGCCAAGATAGGGCAGGGGGCCTTATGAACACTGAAGCTTTCTTT. Translation: CASSQDRAGGLMNTEAFF.

The chain recombines TRBV15 with TRBJ1-2; the match to TRBD1 covers 8 bases. The trim removed 4 bases at V and 4 bases at J, leaving 8 bases unmatched. The CDR3 length is 15 residues. The germline V gene has CDR1 LNHNV and CDR2 YYDKDF (reference sequence). CDR3 in amino acids: CATSNLDRGSYGYTF. The CDR3 DNA follows: TGTGCCACCAGCAACCTCGACAGGGGATCCTATGGCTACACCTTC.

This chain uses TRBV29-1 with TRBJ2-1, with D possibly being TRBD2 (6 bases). The V gene lost 2 bases and the J gene lost 8 bases, with 16 bases spanning the gap. The CDR3 consists of 14 residues. CDR1 and CDR2 (germline): SQVTM, ANQGSEA. CDR3 coding DNA: TGCAGCGTTGAATTACGTCGGGGAGGCGATGAGCAGTTCTTC. Its translation is CSVELRRGGDEQFF.

The V gene is TRBV5-1, the J gene TRBJ1-2, with 12 bases fitting TRBD1. CDR3 length equals 15 residues. CDR1 is SGHRS and CDR2 is YFSETQ in the germline V gene. V lost 3 bases and J lost 8; bases outside the gene matches: 8. This CDR3 is CASSSTGTGGLGYTF. The CDR3 nucleotides are TGCGCCAGCAGCTCAACCGGGACAGGGGGCTTGGGCTACACCTTC.

The V and J genes are TRBV6-1 and TRBJ1-2, with D perhaps TRBD1 (5 bases). V lost 2 bases to trimming and J lost 4 bases, with 14 bases between them. This CDR3 region has 15 residues. Germline loops: CDR1 MNHNS, CDR2 SASEGT. CDR3 sequence: CASSELPGNIYGYTF. The CDR3, as DNA: TGTGCCAGCAGTGAACTGCCAGGGAATATCTATGGCTACACCTTC.

The chain links TRBV4-3 to TRBJ2-2; 10 bases fit TRBD1. Unmatched junction bases numbered 7, after V lost 1 base and J lost 5 bases. CDR1 LGHNA and CDR2 YSLEER come from the germline V gene. The CDR3 covers 17 residues. Written as DNA, the CDR3 is TGCGCCAGCAGCCAAGGGGCCGGGACAGGGGTTACCGGGGAGCTGTTTTTT. Translating it yields CASSQGAGTGVTGELFF.

This sequence joins TRBV11-3 and TRBJ2-1, with 7 bases matching TRBD1. The CDR3 consists of 16 residues. Germline V CDR1 and CDR2: SGHNT, YENEEA. With 0 bases clipped from V and 6 bases from J, the junction kept 8 bases outside the gene matches. The CDR3 DNA follows: TGTGCCAGCAGCTTAGAAGGGGGCAGGGGCGGCAATGAGCAGTTCTTC. It is translated as CASSLEGGRGGNEQFF.

The J gene is TRBJ1-1, the V gene TRBV23-1, with D tentatively TRBD1 (6 bases). TRBV23-1 counts as an open reading frame of uncertain function. The V end was cut by 1 base, the J end by 1 base, with 13 bases between. The CDR3 length is 16 residues. The CDR3 region has the DNA TGCGCCAGCAGTCAATTCTCCGGGGGGCGGAACACTGAAGCTTTCTTT. Translation gives CASSQFSGGRNTEAFF.

The rearrangement uses TRBV18 and TRBJ2-7; 10 positions match TRBD1. CDR1 KGHSH and CDR2 LQKENI come from the germline V gene. CDR3 length equals 15 residues. The V and J ends lost 6 bases and 7 bases, in that order; junction bases with no gene match: 12. The chain's CDR3 is CASSPRDRGQGEQYF. In DNA form, the CDR3 reads TGTGCCAGCTCCCCGAGGGACAGGGGCCAGGGAGAGCAGTACTTC.

The chain employs TRBV30 and TRBJ2-4, with unresolved D. Germline CDR1 GTSNPN, CDR2 SVGIG (reference sequence). The CDR3 covers 11 residues. Trimming cost V 2 bases and J 7 bases, with 6 bases left between them. This chain's CDR3 is CAWSPGNIQYF. The DNA for the CDR3 is TGTGCCTGGAGTCCGGGTAACATTCAGTACTTC.

V usage is TRBV28 and J usage is TRBJ1-2; D might be TRBD1 (5 bases). The germline CDR1 and CDR2 sequences are MDHEN and SYDVKM. The CDR3 extends over 13 amino acids. Between the trimmed V and J ends, which lost 7 bases and 4 bases, there was a span of 13 bases. The CDR3 DNA reads TGTGCCAGCACAGACGGGCAGGGCTATGGCTACACCTTC. It specifies CASTDGQGYGYTF.

The genes are TRBV5-1 and TRBJ2-7; TRBD2 agrees at 11 bases. The CDR3 length is 18 residues. Germline CDR1 is SGHRS and CDR2 is YFSETQ. V was clipped by 0 bases and J by 12 bases; unmatched bases: 20. The DNA for the CDR3 is TGCGCCAGCAGCTTGGCTACGGGACTAGCGGACTATACCGGAGCTCTGTACTTC. Its protein is CASSLATGLADYTGALYF.

The chain couples TRBV4-2 to TRBJ2-1; TRBD2 matches at 9 bases. The V segment lost 1 base and the J segment 4 bases; nucleotides outside the gene matches: 8. Germline CDR1 LGHNA, CDR2 YNFKEQ. This CDR3 is 17 amino acids long. The CDR3 loop reads CASSQGPTSGPYNEQFF. In DNA, the CDR3 is TGTGCCAGCAGCCAAGGCCCGACTAGCGGCCCTTACAATGAGCAGTTCTTC.

V gene TRBV19 combines with J gene TRBJ2-5; TRBD2 agrees at 8 bases. The J segment lost 4 bases and the V segment lost 7 bases, leaving 2 bases of the junction unmatched. The CDR3 totals 12 residues. The germline V gene encodes CDR1 LNHDA and CDR2 SQIVND (reference sequence). The CDR3 region has the DNA TGTGCCAGTAAGGCGGGGGGAGAGACCCAGTACTTC. This encodes CASKAGGETQYF.

The chain carries TRBV6-4 and TRBJ2-6, with 8 nucleotides matching TRBD1. V was clipped by 4 bases and J by 2 bases; unmatched bases: 4. CDR3 size: 16 residues. Germline V gene sequence: CDR1 MRHNA, CDR2 SNTAGT. The CDR3 region is CASSATTGAGANVLTF. The CDR3 region has the DNA TGTGCCAGCAGTGCTACGACAGGGGCTGGGGCCAACGTCCTGACTTTC.

This chain uses TRBV27 with TRBJ2-3, with 10 positions matching TRBD1. Germline CDR1 and CDR2: MNHEY and SMNVEV (reference sequence). The J segment lost 4 bases and the V segment lost 3 bases, leaving 10 bases of the junction unmatched. The CDR3 length is 17 residues. CDR3 coding DNA: TGTGCCAGCAGTTTCCGGACAGGGGGGATTAGGGCAGATACGCAGTATTTT. Translating gives CASSFRTGGIRADTQYF.

The V call is TRBV21-1, the J call TRBJ2-1; TRBD2 is the table's D call and was not checked against the DNA. TRBV21-1 is assigned pseudogene status. CDR3 length equals 16 residues. CDR3 protein: CASSKVGTSAHNEQFF. The CDR3, as DNA: TGTGCCAGCAGCAAAGTAGGGACTAGCGCGCACAATGAGCAGTTCTTC.

The gene calls are TRBV9 and TRBJ2-3; tentative D call: TRBD2 (7 bases). In germline, CDR1 is SGDLS, CDR2 YYNGEE. Trimming shortened V by 0 bases and J by 5 bases, and 13 bases separated the two germline ends. The CDR3 is 15 amino acids. The CDR3 sequence: CASSVVGGAIDTQYF. The CDR3 bases are TGTGCCAGCAGCGTAGTAGGGGGGGCTATAGATACGCAGTATTTT.

This chain uses TRBV28 with TRBJ1-5; D unclear. V shed 6 bases and J shed 0 bases, with 9 bases lying between them. This CDR3 is built from 14 residues. Germline CDR1 reads MDHEN; CDR2 reads SYDVKM. CDR3 nucleotide sequence: TGTGCCAGCAGGGGCCCGTATAGCAATCAGCCCCAGCATTTT. Amino acid sequence: CASRGPYSNQPQHF. Combining the CDR3 with reference TRBV28 and TRBJ1-5 gives the whole variable domain DVKVTQSSRYLVKRTGEKVFLECVQDMDHENMFWYRQDPGLGLRLIYFSYDVKMKEKGDIPEGYSVSREKKERFSLILESASTNQTSMYLCASRGPYSNQPQHFGDGTRLSIL.

The chain joins TRBV2 to TRBJ2-2; D possibly corresponds to TRBD2 (7 bases). CDR1 is SNHLY and CDR2 is FYNNEI in the germline V gene. Trimming took 7 bases from V and 4 from J, leaving 22 bases between them. The CDR3 covers 17 residues. The CDR3 DNA follows: TGTGCCAGCACTGGGAACCCGGGGGGCGCGTTCACCGGGGAGCTGTTTTTT. Translation: CASTGNPGGAFTGELFF.

The rearrangement links TRBV19 to TRBJ1-2; 7 bases align to TRBD1. This CDR3 is 12 amino acids long. In germline, CDR1 is LNHDA, CDR2 SQIVND (reference sequence). Trimming took 6 bases from V and 8 from J; bases not matched to a gene: 6. CDR3 nucleotides: TGTGCCAGTAGGCTCAGGGGGATCGGCTACACCTTC. As protein: CASRLRGIGYTF.

This chain joins TRBV28 and TRBJ1-2, with 10 bases identical to TRBD1. Germline CDR1 MDHEN, CDR2 SYDVKM. The CDR3 is 15 amino acids. V lost 6 bases and J lost 2; bases outside the gene matches: 6. The CDR3 is CASSLWTGGNYGYTF. The CDR3 nucleotides are TGTGCCAGCAGCCTTTGGACAGGGGGAAACTATGGCTACACCTTC.